The source of this T cell receptor beta chain is a study of T cells in Graves' hyperthyroidism and ophthalmopathy. Looking at the study overall: Peripheral blood was collected at initial diagnosis, before any treatment. Study-wide results and limits: Within blood appeared most thyroid clonotypes that had expanded above 0.001. The model predicted ophthalmopathy a median roughly 6.3 months before onset.

The source of the PBMCs was 10 ml of fresh peripheral blood. About this clonotype itself: Its antigen remains unknown.

Amplification yielded TCR beta CDR3 regions, with RNA transcripts as the source. HTBI primers were used for first-round RT-PCR of the TCR CDR3. Via MiXCR, TCRdb re-called the multiplex PCR reads, giving one row per CDR3 protein. Of around 530,000 distinct CDR3 sequences listed, 15% to 20% are singletons. The V gene's germline CDR1 is DFQATT and CDR2 SNEGSKA (reference sequence). V was clipped by 3 bases and J by 6 bases, with 24 bases between them. The CDR3 covers 17 residues. Sequenced sample: blood. The genes are TRBV20-1 and TRBJ1-5; D possibly corresponds to TRBD1 (6 bases). This clonotype originated in a woman in her late teens or twenties with Graves' ophthalmopathy. DNA for the CDR3: TGCAGTGCTAGTGGCCGGGGGGCTAGTTTTAGGGGTCAGCCCCAGCATTTT. Amino acid sequence: CSASGRGASFRGQPQHF.